This TCR beta chain originates from a study of CD8+ T cells in alopecia areata. The study's findings and limits: Affected lesional scalp, above all in alopecia totalis/universalis, was more clonal than normal scalp. TCR sharing across patients was less clear than in mice, possibly HLA-related. Scalp samples also contribute reads from the resident alphabeta T cells found in normal skin.

Sequencing used cDNA as its template, made by extracting RNA and reverse transcribing it. Measured with immunoSEQ multiplex PCR; TCRdb has only the in-frame clones, and not every one. Singletons are absent from the sample, which has more than 90,000 clones. CDR3 length: 13 amino acids. In germline, CDR1 is GKSSPN, CDR2 SITVG. This clone has just a few counts. Its antigen is unidentified. Gene labels here are mouse ones. The DNA ends 4 residues before the CDR3 does, and the rest of the CDR3 is filled in from the germline J gene. The rearrangement links TRBV31 to TRBJ2-5; 7 nucleotides match TRBD1. The clonotype comes from a C3H/HeJ mouse with alopecia areata. The mouse strain carries the MHC haplotype H2-k. Sequencing used lesional skin. The part of the CDR3 DNA that was read is TGTGCCTGGAGTCCCGACAGGGAAGAC. Residues: CAWSPDRED. In full, the CDR3 reads CAWSPDREDTQYF.